This T cell receptor beta chain was identified in a study of Graves' ophthalmopathy and Graves' hyperthyroidism. Overall study: Pretreatment peripheral blood was obtained at initial diagnosis.

This clonotype was observed once. Its antigen remains unknown. A read error may produce the germline difference seen at one junction end. Study-wide findings and caveats: As the model predicted ophthalmopathy progression, it achieved a sensitivity of 70.59% and a specificity of about 78%. A 13-signature model separated ophthalmopathy from stable hyperthyroidism, 85% to 90% sensitivity, roughly 81% specificity.

The germline V gene has CDR1 SGHTA and CDR2 FQGNSA. The CDR3 totals 15 residues. Amplifying from RNA transcripts, the study obtained TCR beta CDR3 regions. First-round RT-PCR used HTBI primers; second-round multiplex PCR followed. A single record per CDR3 protein comes from TCRdb applying MiXCR to the multiplex PCR reads. This sample has a few hundred thousand distinct CDR3 sequences, with about 16% found just once. Material: peripheral blood. This chain joins TRBV7-2 and TRBJ2-5, with TRBD2 matching over 8 bases. This sequence originates from a woman younger than 35 with Graves' ophthalmopathy. In nucleotides, the CDR3 is TGTGCCAGCGGCTTCCAAGCGGGAGATGAAGAGACCCAGTACTTC. Translating gives CASGFQAGDEETQYF.